The entry below gives a single T cell receptor beta chain sequence along with its context. What it recognizes is unknown. This sample is part of a study of identical twins. Study conclusions and caveats: Abundant beta clonotypes from cord blood had fewer insertions, unlike memory repertoires, which showed none. For monozygotic twins, models underestimated out-of-frame TCR alpha sharing.

Trimming removed 3 bases from V and 7 bases from J; junction bases left unmatched: 12. This CDR3 comprises 15 residues. Germline CDR1 is DFQATT and CDR2 is SNEGSKA (reference sequence). MiXCR, run by TCRdb on the 5' RACE reads, gives a single entry per CDR3 protein. In the table there are 600,000 to 800,000 distinct CDR3 sequences, 21% of which are singletons. This sample also appeared in a second study, on T cells expressing NK-cell markers.

The sample was PBMCs. This clonotype was sampled from a woman aged 18 to 35 in good health. The chain employs TRBV20-1 and TRBJ1-1; 9 bases match TRBD1. The CDR3 region is CSASTVRDRDGEAFF. The CDR3 bases are TGCAGTGCTAGTACTGTCCGGGACAGGGATGGTGAAGCTTTCTTT.